The entry that follows covers one T cell receptor (beta chain) sequence. Its antigen is as yet unknown. Every patient experienced relapse after autologous stem cell transplantation, and brentuximab vedotin exposure varied. The data originate from a study of PD-1 blockade in classical Hodgkin lymphoma. Findings and limits, study-wide: Significant TCR diversity gains by C4D1 occurred in CD4+ but not CD8+ cells. The study reported lower baseline TCR diversity in newly diagnosed patients than in healthy donors. Complete responders entered with baseline diversity on par with newly diagnosed patients, the results showed.

This CDR3 region has 15 residues. V gave up 6 bases and J gave up 6 bases, with 18 bases separating them. Germline assignment: CDR1 LNHDA and CDR2 SQIVND (reference sequence). Repertoires were generated with immunoSEQ multiplex PCR, while TCRdb's copy carries only in-frame clones and drops some. The table records tens of thousands of clones, around 90% of them present only once. The V call is TRBV19, the J call TRBJ1-5, with a possible D match to TRBD1 (6 bases). This clonotype originated in a human donor with classical Hodgkin lymphoma. The starting material was peripheral blood mononuclear cells (PBMCs), obtained at baseline. The DNA of the CDR3 is TGTGCCAGTAGCAAGTTCACAGCAGGGGTTCAGCCCCAGCATTTT. Its protein is CASSKFTAGVQPQHF.